This T cell receptor (beta chain) was sequenced for a study of cytomegalovirus exposure and HLA in healthy donors. Vbeta (60) and Jbeta (13) primers were used in the PCR. TCRdb keeps only in-frame clones here, not all; method: immunoSEQ multiplex PCR. The sample consists of some 200,000 clones, 75% to 85% of them appearing once. The donors (healthy individuals) were bone marrow donors. Study-level points and caveats: Clonal expansion, a later analysis showed, was greater in HLA-associated TCR beta chains than in equally common others. A few chains tied to CMV proved CMV antigen-specific in vitro. The majority of TCR sequences were rare, yet some public TCRs appeared in many donors.

This clone was picked up a small number of times. Its antigen is not identified. The CDR3 loop spans 12 amino acids. V gave up 6 bases and J gave up 1 base, with 4 bases separating them. Germline V gene sequence: CDR1 MDHEN, CDR2 SYDVKM. Sequencing was performed on PBMCs. The chain is built from TRBV28 and TRBJ1-5, with unresolved D. The sequence was collected from a woman in her sixties or seventies in good health and CMV-seropositive. The CDR3 nucleotides are TGTGCCAGCAGGGAGAGCAATCAGCCCCAGCATTTT. Protein product: CASRESNQPQHF.